This T cell receptor beta chain was found in a study of blood T cell repertoires in COVID-19. The data were produced by immunoSEQ multiplex PCR, yet TCRdb's version contains in-frame clones alone and is incomplete. The table includes approximately 200,000 clones, roughly 80% detected once. This CDR3 has 15 residues. Germline lookup yields CDR1 KGHSH and CDR2 LQKENI. Trimming took 6 bases from V and 2 from J; bases not matched to a gene: 7. Enrollees, about 18 to 89 years old, lived in some 24 US areas. The receptor comes from a woman between 35 and 50 years old with acute COVID-19. The material sequenced was PBMCs or T cells enriched from blood (not recorded which). This chain links TRBV18 with TRBJ1-1; TRBD1 aligns across 9 bases. The CDR3 DNA follows: TGTGCCAGCTCGGGACAGGGAGGAATAAACACTGAAGCTTTCTTT. It codes for CASSGQGGINTEAFF.